These 29 T cell receptor beta chains came from one sample sequenced in a study of cytotoxic CD8 clonotypes in ibrutinib-treated CLL. Some clones are missing from TCRdb's copy, which holds only in-frame ones; the method was immunoSEQ multiplex PCR. Among 110,000 to 150,000 clones listed, about 72% were seen once. Sample: PBMCs, taken after 12 months of ibrutinib treatment. The receptors were gathered from a human donor with chronic lymphocytic leukemia.

In its sample, this clone was seen many times. The chain employs TRBV28 and TRBJ1-1; no firm D call. Trimming shortened V by 5 bases and J by 0 bases, and 10 bases separated the two germline ends. The CDR3 sequence is 14 residues long. CDR1 is MDHEN and CDR2 is SYDVKM in the germline V gene. The CDR3 here is CASSGPVMNTEAFF. The CDR3 nucleotides are TGTGCCAGCAGTGGTCCGGTCATGAACACTGAAGCTTTCTTT.

This chain uses TRBV5-1 with TRBJ2-5; D gene uncertain. The CDR3 loop spans 15 amino acids. V lost 1 base and J lost 0, with 10 bases in between. CDR1 SGHRS and CDR2 YFSETQ come from the germline V gene. The CDR3 DNA sequence: TGCGCCAGCAGCTTGAGGTCGACCGACCAAGAGACCCAGTACTTC. Encoded protein: CASSLRSTDQETQYF.

This sequence joins TRBV5-1 and TRBJ2-1; D is unresolved. Germline CDR1 reads SGHRS; CDR2 reads YFSETQ. Deletions cut 3 bases from V and 5 bases from J, with 9 bases between. The CDR3 spans 13 residues. The CDR3 loop reads CASSSPSNNEQFF. The CDR3 nucleotides read TGCGCCAGCAGCTCCCCGAGCAACAATGAGCAGTTCTTC.

CDR3 region: CASSVGAGEGQETQYF. CDR3 coding DNA: TGTGCCAGCAGCGTAGGAGCGGGGGAGGGACAAGAGACCCAGTACTTC. The V call is TRBV9, the J call TRBJ2-5; 8 nucleotides line up with TRBD2. In germline, CDR1 is SGDLS, CDR2 YYNGEE. V was pared by 0 bases and J by 2 bases, with 6 bases of the junction left unmatched. CDR3 length: 16 amino acids.

The chain combines TRBV5-1 with TRBJ2-7, with 7 bases identical to TRBD2. Germline values: CDR1 SGHRS, CDR2 YFSETQ. This CDR3 is built from 14 residues. V lost 7 bases and J lost 3; bases outside the gene matches: 10. CDR3 nucleotide sequence: TGCGCCAGCCATGGCGGCGGGGGTAACTACGAGCAGTACTTC. This translates into CASHGGGGNYEQYF.

The chain uses TRBV27 and TRBJ1-6; a possible D gene is TRBD1 (6 bases). CDR1 is MNHEY and CDR2 is SMNVEV in the germline V gene (reference sequence). This CDR3 has 14 amino acids. The V end was cut by 3 bases, the J end by 11 bases, with 14 bases between. The CDR3 loop reads CASSFFSGEAPLHF. The CDR3 nucleotides read TGTGCCAGCAGTTTTTTCTCAGGGGAGGCACCCCTCCACTTT.

This clone appeared a few times. The rearrangement links TRBV6-1 to TRBJ1-1; no reliable D call. In germline, CDR1 is MNHNS, CDR2 SASEGT. The V end lost 2 bases, the J end lost 10 bases, and 14 bases lay between the germline ends. There are 13 residues in the CDR3. This chain's CDR3 is CASSETYDFVAFF. The CDR3 bases are TGTGCCAGCAGTGAAACCTACGACTTTGTAGCTTTCTTT.

V gene TRBV7-7 combines with J gene TRBJ2-5, with a weak D call TRBD1 (5 bases). V was cut by 1 base and J by 5 bases, with 11 bases left in between. The CDR3 length is 14 residues. CDR1 SSHAT and CDR2 FNYEAQ come from the germline V gene (reference sequence). CDR3 protein: CASSLGAGRETQYF. The CDR3 coding sequence is TGTGCCAGCAGCTTAGGCGCAGGGCGGGAGACCCAGTACTTC.

This clone was counted only a few times. V usage is TRBV28 and J usage is TRBJ2-3; no clear D. The CDR3 loop spans 14 amino acids. Trimming stripped 4 bases from V and 2 bases from J, with 10 bases between. Germline CDR1 MDHEN, CDR2 SYDVKM. CDR3 in DNA: TGTGCCAGCAGTTCCATGGCGGACACAGATACGCAGTATTTT. Residues: CASSSMADTDTQYF.

The chain combines TRBV28 with TRBJ2-5, with D unclear. The CDR3 covers 10 residues. The V and J ends lost 10 bases and 5 bases respectively, with 8 bases between them. The V gene's germline CDR1 is MDHEN and CDR2 SYDVKM. CDR3 region: CAIGSETQYF. The CDR3 bases are TGTGCCATTGGGTCGGAGACCCAGTACTTC.

The rearrangement joins TRBV10-2 to TRBJ2-5, with 10 nucleotides matching TRBD2. The CDR3 runs 13 residues. Losses at the gene ends were 9 bases for V and 4 bases for J; bases not matched to a gene: 5. Germline V lookup: CDR1 WSHSY, CDR2 SAAADI. CDR3 bases: TGCGCCAGTCGACTAGCGGGCGGAGAGACCCAGTACTTC. Amino acids: CASRLAGGETQYF.

The chain couples TRBV25-1 to TRBJ2-7; 8 bases match TRBD1. After removal of 8 bases from V and 7 bases from J, the junction contained 7 bases not matched to a gene. The CDR3 sequence is 12 residues long. CDR1 and CDR2 (germline): MGHDK, SYGVNS. CDR3 nucleotides: TGTGCCAGCCGTGGACAGGGCCTTGAGCAGTACTTC. It specifies CASRGQGLEQYF.

CDR3 residues: CASSFIIDRHEQYF. CDR3 bases: TGTGCCAGCAGTTTTATTATAGACAGGCACGAGCAGTACTTC. The chain employs TRBV6-5 and TRBJ2-7, with D possibly matching TRBD1 (6 bases). From germline, CDR1 is MNHEY and CDR2 SVGAGI. This CDR3 spans 14 amino acids. Trimming left V 4 bases short and J 5 bases short, with 15 bases between.

This rearrangement joins TRBV30 to TRBJ2-7, with 7 nucleotides matching TRBD1. The V segment lost 5 bases and the J segment 2 bases; nucleotides outside the gene matches: 6. CDR1 is GTSNPN, CDR2 SVGIG, per germline (reference sequence). This CDR3 comprises 13 residues. The CDR3 loop reads CAWAHRGTYEQYF. The CDR3 DNA follows: TGTGCCTGGGCCCACAGGGGAACCTACGAGCAGTACTTC. Variable domain in full (rest from reference TRBV30 and TRBJ2-7): SQTIHQWPATLVQPVGSPLSLECTVEGTSNPNLYWYRQAAGRGLQLLFYSVGIGQISSEVPQNLSASRPQDRQFILSSKKLLLSDSGFYLCAWAHRGTYEQYFGPGTRLTVT.

In this sample, this clone turned up a few times. This sequence joins TRBV19 and TRBJ1-5; D remains unclear. Germline CDR1 LNHDA, CDR2 SQIVND (reference sequence). The CDR3 has 14 residues. The germline V and J ends were trimmed by 9 bases and 0 bases, with 12 bases remaining between them. The CDR3 DNA sequence: TGTGCCAGCACCAGAGCAACTAGCAATCAGCCCCAGCATTTT. Translated: CASTRATSNQPQHF.

CDR3 residues: CASSFGQGGYEQYF. The CDR3 nucleotides are TGTGCCAGCAGCTTCGGACAGGGAGGCTACGAGCAGTACTTC. The chain employs TRBV7-2 and TRBJ2-7; 8 bases are shared with TRBD1. This CDR3 comprises 14 residues. Germline lookup yields CDR1 SGHTA and CDR2 FQGNSA. Trimming at V came to 3 bases and at J to 3 bases, leaving 4 bases not matched to a gene.

The rearrangement links TRBV28 to TRBJ2-1; D gene uncertain. This CDR3 has 14 residues. Germline CDR1 is MDHEN and CDR2 is SYDVKM. Trimming removed 8 bases from V and 5 bases from J, with 16 bases in between. The DNA for the CDR3 is TGTGCCAGCCGAGGATCACTCTCGGACAATGAGCAGTTCTTC. It translates to CASRGSLSDNEQFF.

The chain uses TRBV7-3 and TRBJ2-1; either TRBD1 or TRBD2 may fit D (5 bases each). Germline CDR1 reads SGHTA; CDR2 reads FQGTGA. The CDR3 is made up of 13 amino acids. V lost 5 bases, J lost 6 bases, and 11 bases lay in between. CDR3 nucleotides: TGTGCCAGCAGCCAGGGACCGATCAATGAGCAGTTCTTC. This sequence encodes CASSQGPINEQFF.

The chain couples TRBV7-8 to TRBJ2-5; weak D call: TRBD2 (5 bases). Trimming removed 0 bases at V and 5 bases at J, with 22 bases between. Germline V lookup: CDR1 SGHVS, CDR2 FQNEAQ. There are 18 residues in the CDR3. The CDR3 is CASSLASGSVRARETQYF. In DNA form, the CDR3 reads TGTGCCAGCAGCTTAGCGTCTGGTTCCGTGCGGGCCCGGGAGACCCAGTACTTC.

This clone occurred a few times. The rearrangement links TRBV7-9 to TRBJ1-4; the match to TRBD1 covers 7 bases. V dropped 5 bases and J dropped 0; count of bases not matched to a gene: 9. The germline CDR1 and CDR2 sequences are SEHNR and FQNEAQ (reference sequence). The CDR3 covers 17 residues. Written as DNA, the CDR3 is TGTGCCAGCAGCACGGGACAGTCAGTCGCAACTAATGAAAAACTGTTTTTT. It specifies CASSTGQSVATNEKLFF.

The rearrangement links TRBV5-5 to TRBJ2-5; 10 nucleotides agree with TRBD1. V lost 2 bases, J lost 5 bases, and 6 bases stayed unmatched. Germline lookup yields CDR1 SGHKS and CDR2 YYEKEE (reference sequence). This CDR3 has 15 amino acids. The chain's CDR3 is CASSFTGTGAETQYF. The DNA for the CDR3 is TGTGCCAGCAGCTTTACCGGGACAGGGGCGGAGACCCAGTACTTC.

This clone was recorded a few times. This sequence joins TRBV4-1 and TRBJ1-1, with no clear D. The CDR3 has 12 residues. Germline lookup yields CDR1 MGHRA and CDR2 YSYEKL. Trimming removed 1 base at V and 6 bases at J, with 6 bases between. DNA for the CDR3: TGCGCCAGCAGCCAAGGCCAGCCTGAAGCTTTCTTT. Its translation: CASSQGQPEAFF.

The chain employs TRBV6-5 and TRBJ2-1; the D is unclear. V lost 7 bases to trimming and J lost 6 bases, with 10 bases between them. Germline values: CDR1 MNHEY, CDR2 SVGAGI. The CDR3 spans 12 residues. The chain's CDR3 is CASTDHRNEQFF. In nucleotides, the CDR3 is TGTGCCAGCACCGACCATCGCAATGAGCAGTTCTTC.

The chain has TRBV21-1 and TRBJ2-7. TRBV21-1 is a pseudogene locus. This CDR3 has 15 residues. CDR3: CATHNSGRSAYEQYF. The CDR3 DNA reads TGTGCCACTCACAACTCAGGAAGAAGCGCCTACGAGCAGTACTTC.

The chain is built from TRBV5-1 and TRBJ2-7, with D possibly TRBD2 on 6 matching bases. This CDR3 comprises 15 residues. Trimming shortened V by 4 bases and J by 5 bases, and 19 bases separated the two germline ends. Germline CDR1 reads SGHRS; CDR2 reads YFSETQ. The CDR3 loop is CASSPTFGGDHEQYF. The CDR3 DNA follows: TGCGCCAGCAGCCCGACCTTTGGAGGGGACCACGAGCAGTACTTC.

The chain is built from TRBV10-3 and TRBJ2-2, with a tentative D call TRBD2 (5 bases). Germline V lookup: CDR1 ENHRY, CDR2 SYGVKD. Trimming took off 6 bases at V and 6 bases at J, with 14 bases between the two ends. The CDR3 is made up of 14 amino acids. CDR3 amino acids: CAIRAEKEAGELFF. The CDR3 DNA is TGTGCCATCAGAGCGGAAAAGGAAGCCGGGGAGCTGTTTTTT.

The chain carries TRBV5-1 and TRBJ2-5, with a possible D match to TRBD2 (5 bases). Germline CDR1 and CDR2: SGHRS and YFSETQ. The CDR3 consists of 15 residues. Trimming took off 4 bases at V and 3 bases at J, with 16 bases between the two ends. The CDR3 protein is CASSRLEGSEETQYF. The CDR3 nucleotides are TGCGCCAGCAGCAGGCTTGAGGGCAGCGAAGAGACCCAGTACTTC. Full variable domain (remainder filled in from reference TRBV5-1 and TRBJ2-5): KAGVTQTPRYLIKTRGQQVTLSCSPISGHRSVSWYQQTPGQGLQFLFEYFSETQRNKGNFPGRFSGRQFSNSRSEMNVSTLELGDSALYLCASSRLEGSEETQYFGPGTRLLVL.

This clone was detected only once. The chain joins TRBV2 to TRBJ2-3; either TRBD1 or TRBD2 may supply D (5 bases each). The germline gives CDR1 SNHLY, CDR2 FYNNEI. V dropped 8 bases and J dropped 1 base, with 16 bases sitting between them. The CDR3 is 15 amino acids. The CDR3 DNA sequence: TGTGCCAGCGCCGGGACGGATCGAGGCACAGATACGCAGTATTTT. It specifies CASAGTDRGTDTQYF.

The V and J genes are TRBV19 and TRBJ1-2; D is uncertain. V was pared by 6 bases and J by 8 bases, with 16 bases between. Per germline, CDR1 LNHDA and CDR2 SQIVND (reference sequence). CDR3 length: 13 residues. The CDR3, as DNA: TGTGCCAGTAGCAACGGGCCCCATAGGGGCTACACCTTC. This translates into CASSNGPHRGYTF.